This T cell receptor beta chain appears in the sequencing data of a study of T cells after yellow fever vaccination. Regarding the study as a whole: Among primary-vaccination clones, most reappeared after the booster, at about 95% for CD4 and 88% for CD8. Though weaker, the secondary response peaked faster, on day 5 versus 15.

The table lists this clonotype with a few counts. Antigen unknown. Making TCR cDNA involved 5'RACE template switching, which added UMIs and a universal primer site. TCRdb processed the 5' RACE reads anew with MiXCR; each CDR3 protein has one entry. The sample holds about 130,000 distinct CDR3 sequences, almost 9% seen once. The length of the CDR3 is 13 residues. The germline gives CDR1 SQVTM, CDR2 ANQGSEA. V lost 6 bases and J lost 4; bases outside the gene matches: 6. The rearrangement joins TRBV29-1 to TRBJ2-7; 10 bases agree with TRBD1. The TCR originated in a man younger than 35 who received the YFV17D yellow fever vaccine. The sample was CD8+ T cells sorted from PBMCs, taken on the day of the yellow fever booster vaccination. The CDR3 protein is CSVLGTGVYEQYF. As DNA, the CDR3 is TGCAGCGTCCTGGGGACAGGGGTTTACGAGCAGTACTTC.